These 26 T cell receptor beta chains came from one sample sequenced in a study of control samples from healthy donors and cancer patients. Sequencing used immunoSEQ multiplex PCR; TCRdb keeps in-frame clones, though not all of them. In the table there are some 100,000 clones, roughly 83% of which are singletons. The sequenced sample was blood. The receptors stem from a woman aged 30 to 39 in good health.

The CDR3 DNA reads TGTGCCAGCGGCGGGGCACCGGCTAATGAAAAACTGTTTTTT. It yields the protein CASGGAPANEKLFF. The chain has TRBV2 and TRBJ1-4; weak D call: TRBD1 (5 bases). The CDR3 totals 14 residues. Germline V gene sequence: CDR1 SNHLY, CDR2 FYNNEI. Trimming took off 8 bases at V and 3 bases at J, with 13 bases between the two ends.

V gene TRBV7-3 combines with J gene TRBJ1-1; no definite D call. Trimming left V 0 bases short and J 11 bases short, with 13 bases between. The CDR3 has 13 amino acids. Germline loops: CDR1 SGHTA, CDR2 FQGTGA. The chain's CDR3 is CASSLTSSHGAFF. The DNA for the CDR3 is TGTGCCAGCAGCTTAACGTCTTCCCATGGGGCTTTCTTT. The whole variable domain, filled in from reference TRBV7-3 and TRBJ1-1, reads GAGVSQTPSNKVTEKGKYVELRCDPISGHTALYWYRQSLGQGPEFLIYFQGTGAADDSGLPNDRFFAVRPEGSVSTLKIQRTERGDSAVYLCASSLTSSHGAFFGQGTRLTVV.

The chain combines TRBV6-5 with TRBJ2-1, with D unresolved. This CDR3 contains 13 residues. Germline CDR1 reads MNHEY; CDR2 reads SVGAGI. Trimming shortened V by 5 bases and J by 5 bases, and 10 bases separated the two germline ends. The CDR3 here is CASSTLGHNEQFF. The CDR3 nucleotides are TGTGCCAGCAGTACCCTAGGGCACAATGAGCAGTTCTTC.

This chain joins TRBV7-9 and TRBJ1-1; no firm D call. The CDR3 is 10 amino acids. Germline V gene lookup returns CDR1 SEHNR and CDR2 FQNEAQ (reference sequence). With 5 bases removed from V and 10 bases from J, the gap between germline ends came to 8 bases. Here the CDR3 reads CASSVGGAFF. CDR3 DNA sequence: TGTGCCAGCAGCGTGGGCGGAGCTTTCTTT.

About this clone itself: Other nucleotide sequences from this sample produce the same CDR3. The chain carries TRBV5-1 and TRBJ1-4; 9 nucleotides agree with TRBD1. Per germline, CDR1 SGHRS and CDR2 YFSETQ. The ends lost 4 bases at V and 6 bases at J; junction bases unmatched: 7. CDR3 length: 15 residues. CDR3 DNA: TGCGCCAGCAGCAACCGACAGGGGGGTGATGAAAAACTGTTTTTT. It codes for CASSNRQGGDEKLFF. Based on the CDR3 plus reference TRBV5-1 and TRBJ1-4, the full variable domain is KAGVTQTPRYLIKTRGQQVTLSCSPISGHRSVSWYQQTPGQGLQFLFEYFSETQRNKGNFPGRFSGRQFSNSRSEMNVSTLELGDSALYLCASSNRQGGDEKLFFGSGTQLSVL.

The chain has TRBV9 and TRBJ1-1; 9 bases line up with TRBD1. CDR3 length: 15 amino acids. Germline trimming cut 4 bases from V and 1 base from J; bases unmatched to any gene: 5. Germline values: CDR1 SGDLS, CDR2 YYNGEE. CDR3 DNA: TGTGCCAGCAGCCTAACAGGGGGCAGGAACACTGAAGCTTTCTTT. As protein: CASSLTGGRNTEAFF.

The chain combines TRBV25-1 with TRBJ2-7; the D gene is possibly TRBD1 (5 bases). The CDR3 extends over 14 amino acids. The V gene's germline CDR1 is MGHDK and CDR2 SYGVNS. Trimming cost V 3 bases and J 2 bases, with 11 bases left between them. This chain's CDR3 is CASSDNLGAYEQYF. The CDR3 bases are TGTGCCAGCAGTGATAATTTAGGGGCCTACGAGCAGTACTTC.

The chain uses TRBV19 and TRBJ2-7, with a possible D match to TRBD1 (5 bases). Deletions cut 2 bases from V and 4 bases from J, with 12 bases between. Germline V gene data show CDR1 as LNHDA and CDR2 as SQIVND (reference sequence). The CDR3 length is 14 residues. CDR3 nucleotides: TGTGCCAGTAGTATATACGTCGACAGTTACGAGCAGTACTTC. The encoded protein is CASSIYVDSYEQYF.

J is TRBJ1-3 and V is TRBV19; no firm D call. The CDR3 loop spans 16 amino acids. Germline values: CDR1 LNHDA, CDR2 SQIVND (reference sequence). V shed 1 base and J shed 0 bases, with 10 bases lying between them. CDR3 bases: TGTGCCAGTAGTATAGGGGGAGGAAGCTCTGGAAACACCATATATTTT. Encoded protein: CASSIGGGSSGNTIYF.

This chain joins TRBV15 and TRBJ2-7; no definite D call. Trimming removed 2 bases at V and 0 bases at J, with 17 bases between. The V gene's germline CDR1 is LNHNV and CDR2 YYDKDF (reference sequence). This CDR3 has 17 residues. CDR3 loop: CATSRSRSAETSYEQYF. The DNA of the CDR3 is TGTGCCACCAGCAGATCCCGGAGCGCGGAAACCTCCTACGAGCAGTACTTC. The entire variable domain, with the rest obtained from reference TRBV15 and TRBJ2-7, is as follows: DAMVIQNPRYQVTQFGKPVTLSCSQTLNHNVMYWYQQKSSQAPKLLFHYYDKDFNNEADTPDNFQSRRPNTSFCFLDIRSPGLGDTAMYLCATSRSRSAETSYEQYFGPGTRLTVT.

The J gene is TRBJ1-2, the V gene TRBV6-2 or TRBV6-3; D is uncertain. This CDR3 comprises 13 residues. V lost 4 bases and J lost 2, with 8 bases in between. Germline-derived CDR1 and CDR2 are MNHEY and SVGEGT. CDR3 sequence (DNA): TGTGCCAGCAGTTTAGGGAGCAACTATGGCTACACCTTC. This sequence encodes CASSLGSNYGYTF.

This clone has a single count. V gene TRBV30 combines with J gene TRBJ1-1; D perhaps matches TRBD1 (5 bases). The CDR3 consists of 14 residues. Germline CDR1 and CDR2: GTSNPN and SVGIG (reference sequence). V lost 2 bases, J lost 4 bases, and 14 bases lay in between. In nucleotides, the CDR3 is TGTGCCTGGAGTCTAGGGGTCGAGGGCACTGAAGCTTTCTTT. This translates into CAWSLGVEGTEAFF.

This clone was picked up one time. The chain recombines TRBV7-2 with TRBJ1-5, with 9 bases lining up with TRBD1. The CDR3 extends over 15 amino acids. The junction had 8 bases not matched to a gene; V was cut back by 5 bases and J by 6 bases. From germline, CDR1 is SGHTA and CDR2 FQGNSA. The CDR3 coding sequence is TGTGCCAGCAGCCCGGGGACAGGGTTCGGTCAGCCCCAGCATTTT. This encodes CASSPGTGFGQPQHF.

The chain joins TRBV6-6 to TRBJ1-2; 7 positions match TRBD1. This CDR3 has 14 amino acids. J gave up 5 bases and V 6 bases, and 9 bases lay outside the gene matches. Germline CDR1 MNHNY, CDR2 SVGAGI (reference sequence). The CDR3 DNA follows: TGTGCCAGCAGCTCCCTCATGACAGGGTATGGCTACACCTTC. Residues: CASSSLMTGYGYTF.

CDR3 nucleotides: TGTGCCAGCAGTTCAGACCAGCATCAGCCCCAGCATTTT. Its translation is CASSSDQHQPQHF. The chain carries TRBV7-9 and TRBJ1-5; D uncertain. The CDR3 has 13 residues. Germline CDR1 and CDR2: SEHNR and FQNEAQ (reference sequence). V lost 6 bases and J lost 5, with 11 bases in between.

The CDR3 region has the DNA TGTGCCAGCGGCCAGCGCTGGAGAGAAAAACTGTTTTTT. Translated: CASGQRWREKLFF. The chain combines TRBV13 with TRBJ1-4; D is ambiguous. CDR1 is PRHDT and CDR2 is FYEKMQ in the germline V gene (reference sequence). V was clipped by 8 bases and J by 8 bases, with 15 bases between them. The CDR3 has 13 residues.

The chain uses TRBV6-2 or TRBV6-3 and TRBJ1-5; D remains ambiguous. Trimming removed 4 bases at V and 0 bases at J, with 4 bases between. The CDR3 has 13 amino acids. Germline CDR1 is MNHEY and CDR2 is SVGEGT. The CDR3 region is CASSSVSNQPQHF. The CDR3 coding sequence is TGTGCCAGCAGTTCGGTTAGCAATCAGCCCCAGCATTTT.

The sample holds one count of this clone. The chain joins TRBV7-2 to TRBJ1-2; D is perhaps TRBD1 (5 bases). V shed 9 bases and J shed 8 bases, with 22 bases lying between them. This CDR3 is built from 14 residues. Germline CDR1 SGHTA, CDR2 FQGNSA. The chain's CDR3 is CASSDGGGWGGYTF. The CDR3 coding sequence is TGTGCCAGTAGCGATGGAGGAGGCTGGGGGGGCTACACCTTC.

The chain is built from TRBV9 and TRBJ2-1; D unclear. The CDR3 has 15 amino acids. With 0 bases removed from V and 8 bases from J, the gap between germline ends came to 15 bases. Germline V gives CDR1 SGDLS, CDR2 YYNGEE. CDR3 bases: TGTGCCAGCAGCGTAGCTGGGGAAGCTGTCCATGAGCAGTTCTTC. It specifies CASSVAGEAVHEQFF. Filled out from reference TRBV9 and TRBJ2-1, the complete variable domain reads DSGVTQTPKHLITATGQRVTLRCSPRSGDLSVYWYQQSLDQGLQFLIQYYNGEERAKGNILERFSAQQFPDLHSELNLSSLELGDSALYFCASSVAGEAVHEQFFGPGTRLTVL.

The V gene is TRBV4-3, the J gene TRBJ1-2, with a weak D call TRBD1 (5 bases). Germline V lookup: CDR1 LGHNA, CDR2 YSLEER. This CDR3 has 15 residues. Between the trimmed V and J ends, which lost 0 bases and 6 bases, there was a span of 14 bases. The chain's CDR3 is CASSQDELSGNGYTF. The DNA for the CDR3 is TGCGCCAGCAGCCAAGACGAACTTTCAGGGAATGGCTACACCTTC.

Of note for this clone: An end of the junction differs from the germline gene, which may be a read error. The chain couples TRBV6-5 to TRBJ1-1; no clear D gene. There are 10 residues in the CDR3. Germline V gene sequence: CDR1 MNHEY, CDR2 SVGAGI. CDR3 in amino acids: CASEDTEAFF. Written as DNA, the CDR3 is TGTGCCAGCGAAGACACCGAAGCTTTCTTT.

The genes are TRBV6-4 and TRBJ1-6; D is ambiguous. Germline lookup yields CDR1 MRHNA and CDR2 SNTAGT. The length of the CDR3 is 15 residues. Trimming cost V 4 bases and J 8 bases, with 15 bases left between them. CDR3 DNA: TGTGCCAGCAGTGTCCAATACCAAGCGGATTCACCCCTCCACTTT. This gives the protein CASSVQYQADSPLHF.

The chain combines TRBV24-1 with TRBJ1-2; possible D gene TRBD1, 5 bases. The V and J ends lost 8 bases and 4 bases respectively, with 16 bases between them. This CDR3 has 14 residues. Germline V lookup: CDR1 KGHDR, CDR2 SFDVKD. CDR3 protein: CATTLAGMIYGYTF. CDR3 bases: TGTGCCACCACCTTAGCAGGGATGATCTATGGCTACACCTTC.

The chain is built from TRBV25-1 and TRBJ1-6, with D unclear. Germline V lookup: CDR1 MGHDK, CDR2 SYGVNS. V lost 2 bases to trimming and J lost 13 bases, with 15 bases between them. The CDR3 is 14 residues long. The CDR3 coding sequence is TGTGCCAGCAGTGAAGCTGGAGGGCCGGGTCCCCTCCACTTT. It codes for CASSEAGGPGPLHF.

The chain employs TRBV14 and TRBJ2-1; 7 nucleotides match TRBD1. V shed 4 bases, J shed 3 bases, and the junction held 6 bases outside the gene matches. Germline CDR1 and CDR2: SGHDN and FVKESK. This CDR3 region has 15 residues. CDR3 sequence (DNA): TGTGCCAGCAGCCCCGGGACAGATCTCTACAATGAGCAGTTCTTC. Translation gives CASSPGTDLYNEQFF.

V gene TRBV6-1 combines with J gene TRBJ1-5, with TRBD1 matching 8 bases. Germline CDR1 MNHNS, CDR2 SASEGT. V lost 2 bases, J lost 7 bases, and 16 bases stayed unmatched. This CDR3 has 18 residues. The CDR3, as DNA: TGTGCCAGCAGTGAACTCTTTCGGGGGCAGGGGGCTCTGCAGCCCCAGCATTTT. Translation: CASSELFRGQGALQPQHF.